This TCR beta chain was captured by sequencing in a study of human T cells and chemical hapten exposure. Overall study: Recorded diagnoses among the mostly female patients were alopecia areata, totalis or universalis.

This CDR3 has 17 amino acids. V lost 2 bases, J lost 2 bases, and 6 bases stayed unmatched. CDR1 KGHDR and CDR2 SFDVKD come from the germline V gene. At least ten counts were recorded for this clonotype. Its specificity is unknown. TCRdb reanalysed the RACE reads using MiXCR and keeps one entry per CDR3 protein. The sample lists fewer than 45,000 distinct CDR3 sequences; under 4.5% were seen once. General observations from the study: Relative to controls, expanded TCRs formed significantly more large CDR3 similarity clusters. Counts of expanded TCRs (at PT1) showed a positive correlation with patch test score. After DPC sensitization, TCRs above 1 in 1000 frequency showed no change.

As to time point: patch test 1, 2 weeks after DPC sensitization. Treatment here: therapeutic diphenylcyclopropenone sensitization with weekly scalp DPC. Unfractionated whole blood yielded the extracted total RNA. The material was whole blood, obtained in connection with sensitization to the hapten diphenylcyclopropenone (DPC). The source of this sequence is a man aged 50 or older with alopecia areata. Some clones in this sample may be carry-over from other donors' samples. The rearrangement links TRBV24-1 to TRBJ2-3; 10 nucleotides line up with TRBD2. The CDR3 sequence: CATSDSPAGGYTDTQYF. The CDR3 DNA reads TGTGCCACCAGTGATTCACCAGCGGGAGGGTACACAGATACGCAGTATTTT.